What follows are 23 T cell receptor beta chains derived from one specimen sequenced in a study of cytomegalovirus exposure and HLA in healthy donors. This PCR relied on a set of 60 Vbeta primers and 13 Jbeta primers. Assay: immunoSEQ multiplex PCR; the TCRdb copy retains only in-frame clones and omits some. The sample includes about 150,000 clones, 70% seen only once; the top ten take 2.1%. The sample taken for sequencing was PBMCs. All receptors derive from a woman aged 55-69 years in good health and CMV-seropositive.

This clone was recorded once. The gene calls are TRBV19 and TRBJ2-2; perhaps TRBD1 as D (5 bases). The V and J ends lost 5 bases and 7 bases respectively, with 11 bases between them. This CDR3 has 13 amino acids. The V gene's germline CDR1 is LNHDA and CDR2 SQIVND (reference sequence). CDR3 DNA sequence: TGTGCCAGTAGTTCGACAGAGTACGGGGAGCTGTTTTTT. It codes for CASSSTEYGELFF.

V usage is TRBV7-9 and J usage is TRBJ1-2, with D possibly matching TRBD1 (5 bases). V was cut by 5 bases and J by 6 bases, with 10 bases left in between. The CDR3 has 12 amino acids. Germline CDR1 reads SEHNR; CDR2 reads FQNEAQ (reference sequence). CDR3 in amino acids: CASSPDTNGYTF. CDR3 nucleotides: TGTGCCAGCAGCCCGGACACGAATGGCTACACCTTC.

Worth noting for this clone: Germline and junction disagree at one end, which may indicate a read error. The chain recombines TRBV10-3 with TRBJ1-1; 8 bases map to TRBD1. CDR3 length equals 15 residues. Germline V lookup: CDR1 ENHRY, CDR2 SYGVKD. The CDR3: CAITEGQGAGTEAFF. CDR3 in DNA: TGTGCCATCACTGAGGGGCAGGGGGCCGGCACTGAAGCTTTCTTT.

V usage is TRBV9 and J usage is TRBJ2-2; D is possibly TRBD2 (6 bases). CDR3 length equals 15 residues. The ends were cut back, 2 bases at V and 4 bases at J, with 12 bases in the middle. The germline V gene encodes CDR1 SGDLS and CDR2 YYNGEE. The CDR3 sequence is CASSVGLLGTGELFF. CDR3 DNA sequence: TGTGCCAGCAGCGTGGGACTCCTGGGCACCGGGGAGCTGTTTTTT.

V gene TRBV29-1 combines with J gene TRBJ2-7; possibly TRBD2 for D (6 bases). The CDR3 runs 12 residues. The V end lost 6 bases, the J end lost 1 base, and 10 bases lay between the germline ends. Germline-derived CDR1 and CDR2 are SQVTM and ANQGSEA. The CDR3 DNA sequence: TGCAGCGTCGCGGGACCTTCCTACGAGCAGTACTTC. Translated, it gives CSVAGPSYEQYF.

A single count supports this clone. The CDR3 coding sequence is TGTGCCAGCAGCCAACCTCCTAGCGGGAACAATGAGCAGTTCTTC. Translating it yields CASSQPPSGNNEQFF. This chain uses TRBV4-2 with TRBJ2-1; 9 bases fit TRBD2. Germline CDR1 and CDR2: LGHNA and YNFKEQ. This CDR3 is built from 15 residues. The V segment lost 2 bases and the J segment 5 bases; nucleotides outside the gene matches: 4.

This clone has only a few counts. Distinct nucleotide sequences in the sample also encode this CDR3. The chain uses TRBV18 and TRBJ2-7, with unresolved D. V was shortened by 0 bases and J by 5 bases, with 8 bases between the two germline ends. This CDR3 has 13 amino acids. CDR1 and CDR2 from the germline V gene are KGHSH and LQKENI. CDR3 in amino acids: CASSPPASNEQYF. The CDR3, as DNA: TGTGCCAGCTCACCACCCGCTAGTAACGAGCAGTACTTC.

V usage is TRBV27 and J usage is TRBJ1-5, with D unresolved. Germline lookup yields CDR1 MNHEY and CDR2 SMNVEV (reference sequence). V was clipped by 6 bases and J by 0 bases, with 15 bases between them. This CDR3 is 16 amino acids long. The DNA for the CDR3 is TGTGCCAGCAGCCCTCGGAACCGAGGTAGCAATCAGCCCCAGCATTTT. Its translation is CASSPRNRGSNQPQHF.

As for this clone: A much more abundant neighbour one base away suggests this may be a read error. The J gene is TRBJ2-7, the V gene TRBV28; weak D call: TRBD2 (5 bases). Germline assignment: CDR1 MDHEN and CDR2 SYDVKM. This CDR3 contains 11 residues. V was clipped by 5 bases and J by 3 bases, with 5 bases between them. As DNA, the CDR3 is TGTGCCAGCAGTGGACTCTACGAGCAGTACTTC. As protein: CASSGLYEQYF.

The V gene is TRBV4-1, the J gene TRBJ2-3; 10 nucleotides match TRBD2. Germline V gives CDR1 MGHRA, CDR2 YSYEKL. Unmatched junction bases numbered 13, after V lost 5 bases and J lost 5 bases. The CDR3 has 17 amino acids. DNA of the CDR3: TGCGCCAGCAGCTTCCAAGCGGGAGGGCCGGGAGTAGATACGCAGTATTTT. Translating gives CASSFQAGGPGVDTQYF.

This chain connects TRBV19 to TRBJ2-4; 9 bases agree with TRBD2. CDR3 length equals 16 residues. Trimming removed 5 bases from V and 1 base from J; junction bases left unmatched: 6. CDR1 and CDR2 (germline): LNHDA, SQIVND (reference sequence). CDR3 coding DNA: TGTGCCAGTAGTCCCTTAGCGGGAGTCGCCAAAAACATTCAGTACTTC. Its translation: CASSPLAGVAKNIQYF.

This chain connects TRBV6-1 to TRBJ1-2, with 9 nucleotides matching TRBD1. Trimming took 4 bases from V and 12 from J; bases not matched to a gene: 6. This CDR3 is built from 12 residues. The germline gives CDR1 MNHNS, CDR2 SASEGT. The CDR3 spells CASSAGTGSDTF. CDR3 nucleotide sequence: TGTGCCAGCAGTGCCGGGACAGGGTCCGACACCTTC.

This chain uses TRBV6-1 with TRBJ1-2; D remains unclear. The CDR3 runs to 15 residues. Trimming removed 1 base from V and 0 bases from J, with 9 bases in between. Germline CDR1 and CDR2: MNHNS and SASEGT. DNA of the CDR3: TGTGCCAGCAGTGAAGGGACTGAAGCTAACTATGGCTACACCTTC. Its translation is CASSEGTEANYGYTF.

This clone was recorded only once. This sequence joins TRBV6-1 and TRBJ2-2; TRBD1 is a possible D gene (6 bases). Germline loops: CDR1 MNHNS, CDR2 SASEGT. The CDR3 length is 13 residues. V was pared by 9 bases and J by 1 base, with 9 bases between. DNA for the CDR3: TGTGCCAGTAACAGGGAGAACACCGGGGAGCTGTTTTTT. It specifies CASNRENTGELFF.

The chain combines TRBV7-9 with TRBJ1-5, with D unresolved. V lost 2 bases, J lost 5 bases, and 16 bases lay in between. This CDR3 contains 16 residues. Germline values: CDR1 SEHNR, CDR2 FQNEAQ (reference sequence). CDR3 nucleotides: TGTGCCAGCAGCTTATTCGGGAGGGATGGGGATCAGCCCCAGCATTTT. This gives the protein CASSLFGRDGDQPQHF. Drawing the rest from reference TRBV7-9 and TRBJ1-5, the complete variable domain is DTGVSQNPRHKITKRGQNVTFRCDPISEHNRLYWYRQTLGQGPEFLTYFQNEAQLEKSRLLSDRFSAERPKGSFSTLEIQRTEQGDSAMYLCASSLFGRDGDQPQHFGDGTRLSIL.

V usage is TRBV5-1 and J usage is TRBJ2-7, with D perhaps matching TRBD2 (5 bases). The V and J ends lost 6 bases and 2 bases respectively, with 18 bases between them. Germline CDR1 SGHRS, CDR2 YFSETQ. This CDR3 has 15 amino acids. CDR3 in DNA: TGCGCCAGCACCGATGAGAGGGCTACAACCTACGAGCAGTACTTC. Protein product: CASTDERATTYEQYF.

In this sample, this clone turned up once. CDR3 bases: TGTGCCAGCTCACCACTTCCAGGACAGGGCGGAGAGACCCAGTACTTC. Its protein product is CASSPLPGQGGETQYF. This chain connects TRBV18 to TRBJ2-5; 8 nucleotides match TRBD1. Germline-derived CDR1 and CDR2 are KGHSH and LQKENI. The CDR3 runs 16 residues. V lost 1 base and J lost 4; bases outside the gene matches: 8.

This sequence joins TRBV18 and TRBJ2-5, with TRBD2 matching 13 bases. The junction had 7 bases not matched to a gene; V was cut back by 5 bases and J by 7 bases. CDR1 KGHSH and CDR2 LQKENI come from the germline V gene. This CDR3 contains 15 residues. The CDR3 sequence: CASSSGTSGVATQYF. DNA of the CDR3: TGTGCCAGCTCATCTGGGACTAGCGGGGTCGCGACCCAGTACTTC.

The chain has TRBV28 and TRBJ2-1; the match to TRBD2 covers 7 bases. The CDR3 is 19 amino acids. Trimming cost V 1 base and J 9 bases; bases outside gene matches: 21. Per germline, CDR1 MDHEN and CDR2 SYDVKM. The CDR3 region has the DNA TGTGCCAGCAGTTTATACACCTCACGAACTAGCGTTGGGTCTGGTGAGCAGTTCTTC. Its translation: CASSLYTSRTSVGSGEQFF.

The chain's CDR3 is CASSLAGGQYF. The CDR3 nucleotides are TGTGCCAGCAGCTTAGCGGGGGGACAGTACTTC. The chain recombines TRBV7-9 with TRBJ2-7, with a possible D match to TRBD2 (6 bases). V gave up 0 bases and J gave up 10 bases, with 7 bases separating them. CDR3 length: 11 amino acids. Germline CDR1 is SEHNR and CDR2 is FQNEAQ (reference sequence).

The chain employs TRBV7-2 and TRBJ1-1, with a weak D call TRBD1 (6 bases). The germline CDR1 and CDR2 sequences are SGHTA and FQGNSA. The CDR3 runs to 13 residues. The ends were cut back, 6 bases at V and 0 bases at J, with 8 bases in the middle. DNA for the CDR3: TGTGCCAGCAGTCGACAGGTGAACACTGAAGCTTTCTTT. This gives the protein CASSRQVNTEAFF.

V and J are TRBV6-5 and TRBJ2-7, with TRBD1 matching over 8 bases. The CDR3 is 15 residues long. Trimming took 5 bases from V and 3 from J; bases not matched to a gene: 9. The germline V gene encodes CDR1 MNHEY and CDR2 SVGAGI. CDR3 residues: CASSQSGTGNYEQYF. The CDR3 coding sequence is TGTGCCAGCAGTCAGTCCGGGACAGGTAACTACGAGCAGTACTTC.

The chain joins TRBV19 to TRBJ2-6; D unclear. Trimming took 6 bases from V and 2 from J, leaving 8 bases between them. Germline V CDR1 and CDR2: LNHDA, SQIVND (reference sequence). CDR3 size: 14 residues. The CDR3 spells CASSPRTGANVLTF. As DNA, the CDR3 is TGTGCCAGTAGCCCCAGGACTGGGGCCAACGTCCTGACTTTC. Variable domain in full (rest from reference TRBV19 and TRBJ2-6): DGGITQSPKYLFRKEGQNVTLSCEQNLNHDAMYWYRQDPGQGLRLIYYSQIVNDFQKGDIAEGYSVSREKKESFPLTVTSAQKNPTAFYLCASSPRTGANVLTFGAGSRLTVL.